Each of the 24 T cell receptor beta chains below was sequenced from the same sample in a study of spatial heterogeneity in lung cancer. General study points: Tumor mutation count correlated with how many alpha and beta TCRs expanded intratumorally.

Which antigens these TCRs recognize remains unknown. TCRdb ran MiXCR on the 5' RACE reads and lists one entry per CDR3 protein. This sample carries about 100,000 distinct CDR3 sequences, nearly 4.5% of them seen once, and the ten largest clones take 21%. The time point: sample taken at primary tumor resection. The source material was lung tumor tissue, sampled at surgery. These TCRs come from a male donor with early-stage non-small cell lung cancer.

This clonotype was observed many times. The V call is TRBV12-3 or TRBV12-4, the J call TRBJ2-2; the D is unclear. Trimming pared 5 bases from V and 6 bases from J, leaving 16 bases between. CDR3 length equals 15 residues. CDR3 nucleotide sequence: TGTGCCAGCAGTCCCGCAGCGTTAGTACCCGGGGAGCTGTTTTTT. Amino acids: CASSPAALVPGELFF.

This chain connects TRBV28 to TRBJ2-3; D is ambiguous. V lost 5 bases to trimming and J lost 4 bases, with 19 bases between them. There are 16 residues in the CDR3. CDR1 is MDHEN, CDR2 SYDVKM, per germline. DNA for the CDR3: TGTGCCAGCAGTCCCATACTCGGCCCGATCCCAGATACGCAGTATTTT. This gives the protein CASSPILGPIPDTQYF.

This clonotype was detected many times. V is TRBV6-6 and J is TRBJ2-3; D is ambiguous. CDR1 and CDR2 from the germline V gene are MNHNY and SVGAGI (reference sequence). The CDR3 is made up of 11 amino acids. The V end was cut by 4 bases, the J end by 5 bases, with 4 bases between. The CDR3 protein is CASSWGDTQYF. CDR3 nucleotides: TGTGCCAGCAGTTGGGGAGATACGCAGTATTTT.

Many counts were recorded for this clonotype. The rearrangement joins TRBV28 to TRBJ1-5; D is unclear. CDR3 length equals 14 residues. The V end lost 6 bases, the J end lost 6 bases, and 15 bases lay between the germline ends. From germline, CDR1 is MDHEN and CDR2 SYDVKM. CDR3 loop: CASSAPGVRQPQHF. The CDR3 nucleotides read TGTGCCAGCAGCGCCCCCGGAGTGCGTCAGCCCCAGCATTTT.

The CDR3 reads CASSLAGPWSPGNTIYF. CDR3 coding DNA: TGTGCCAGCAGCTTAGCGGGACCCTGGTCCCCTGGAAACACCATATATTTT. The chain employs TRBV7-6 and TRBJ1-3, with a weak D call TRBD1 (5 bases). This CDR3 comprises 17 residues. Germline-derived CDR1 and CDR2 are SGHVS and FNYEAQ. V was clipped by 0 bases and J by 2 bases, with 14 bases between them. Full variable domain (outside the CDR3, taken from reference TRBV7-6 and TRBJ1-3): GAGVSQSPRYKVTKRGQDVALRCDPISGHVSLYWYRQALGQGPEFLTYFNYEAQQDKSGLPNDRFSAERPEGSISTLTIQRTEQRDSAMYRCASSLAGPWSPGNTIYFGEGSWLTVV.

This clonotype was picked up many times. The CDR3 nucleotides are TGCGCCAGCAGCCCGGGGGGTGACACTGAAGCTTTCTTT. Translated: CASSPGGDTEAFF. The chain is built from TRBV5-1 and TRBJ1-1; D might be TRBD1 (5 bases). The CDR3 covers 13 residues. Per the germline V gene, CDR1 is SGHRS and CDR2 is YFSETQ. Trimming pared 4 bases from V and 3 bases from J, leaving 10 bases between. The whole variable domain, remainder taken from reference TRBV5-1 and TRBJ1-1, is KAGVTQTPRYLIKTRGQQVTLSCSPISGHRSVSWYQQTPGQGLQFLFEYFSETQRNKGNFPGRFSGRQFSNSRSEMNVSTLELGDSALYLCASSPGGDTEAFFGQGTRLTVV.

This CDR3 is CASSPAPGETQYF. The CDR3 DNA sequence: TGTGCCAGCTCCCCGGCCCCGGGGGAGACCCAGTACTTC. This chain connects TRBV6-5 to TRBJ2-5; D may be TRBD2 (5 bases). With 8 bases removed from V and 5 bases from J, the gap between germline ends came to 15 bases. The V gene's germline CDR1 is MNHEY and CDR2 SVGAGI. The CDR3 runs to 13 residues.

The rearrangement joins TRBV3-1 to TRBJ2-3, with D possibly TRBD2 on 6 matching bases. This CDR3 is 14 amino acids long. CDR1 is LGHDT and CDR2 is YNNKEL in the germline V gene (reference sequence). The ends were cut back, 4 bases at V and 2 bases at J, with 10 bases in the middle. The CDR3 sequence is CASSLTRDTDTQYF. CDR3 DNA: TGTGCCAGCAGCCTAACGCGGGACACAGATACGCAGTATTTT.

The chain joins TRBV5-6 to TRBJ2-3; D unresolved. Germline lookup yields CDR1 SGHDT and CDR2 YYEEEE. The V and J ends lost 0 bases and 6 bases respectively, with 11 bases between them. CDR3 size: 14 residues. The CDR3 is CASSLGPTGDTQYF. The CDR3 coding sequence is TGTGCCAGCAGCTTGGGCCCCACCGGGGATACGCAGTATTTT.

Remarks on this clonotype: The junction and the germline gene differ at one end; a read error may be behind it. This sequence joins TRBV5-4 and TRBJ1-1; 10 bases line up with TRBD1. This CDR3 is 17 amino acids long. Germline V gene data show CDR1 as SGHNT and CDR2 as YYREEE (reference sequence). The CDR3 sequence is CASSLGQGSSLNTEAFF. The CDR3 nucleotides read TGTGCCAGCAGTTTGGGACAGGGGTCGTCTCTGAACACTGAAGCTTTCTTT.

This clonotype showed up many times. This chain uses TRBV28 with TRBJ2-7, with no clear D. Germline CDR1 reads MDHEN; CDR2 reads SYDVKM. This CDR3 spans 15 amino acids. Trimming shortened V by 7 bases and J by 3 bases, and 19 bases separated the two germline ends. The CDR3 loop is CASNMPYNGRYEQYF. CDR3 nucleotide sequence: TGTGCCAGCAACATGCCCTACAATGGACGCTACGAGCAGTACTTC.

This clonotype was recorded many times. The genes are TRBV27 and TRBJ1-4; D remains unclear. The ends were cut back, 4 bases at V and 4 bases at J, with 10 bases in the middle. Per germline, CDR1 MNHEY and CDR2 SMNVEV (reference sequence). This CDR3 is built from 14 residues. CDR3 protein: CASSSSPFNEKLFF. As DNA, the CDR3 is TGTGCCAGCAGTTCCAGTCCGTTTAATGAAAAACTGTTTTTT.

Ten or more counts support this clonotype. The genes are TRBV6-5 and TRBJ1-5; no clear D. V shed 5 bases and J shed 0 bases, with 5 bases lying between them. Germline V gene data show CDR1 as MNHEY and CDR2 as SVGAGI. The CDR3 covers 13 residues. The CDR3 DNA sequence: TGTGCCAGCAGTCAATATAGCAATCAGCCCCAGCATTTT. It encodes CASSQYSNQPQHF.

The chain employs TRBV14 and TRBJ1-4; 9 positions agree with TRBD1. Germline CDR1 SGHDN, CDR2 FVKESK. CDR3 length equals 16 residues. J lost 5 bases, V lost 1 base, and 5 bases had no gene match. The chain's CDR3 is CASSQARGTGNEKLFF. The CDR3 DNA follows: TGTGCCAGCAGCCAAGCGAGAGGGACAGGGAATGAAAAACTGTTTTTT.

In its sample, this clonotype was seen many times. This sequence joins TRBV20-1 and TRBJ1-1; D is unclear. V was trimmed by 3 bases and J by 3 bases, leaving 11 bases between them. Germline V CDR1 and CDR2: DFQATT, SNEGSKA (reference sequence). The CDR3 extends over 13 amino acids. DNA for the CDR3: TGCAGTGCTAGTGTCCGGGGAGACACTGAAGCTTTCTTT. This translates into CSASVRGDTEAFF.

This clonotype has ten or more counts. The chain couples TRBV12-3 or TRBV12-4 to TRBJ1-6, with D unresolved. The CDR3 is made up of 13 amino acids. Trimming took off 3 bases at V and 13 bases at J, with 13 bases between the two ends. The CDR3 coding sequence is TGTGCCAGCAGTTTTGACCCTCGAAGGCCCCTCCACTTT. Amino acid sequence: CASSFDPRRPLHF.

The rearrangement uses TRBV28 and TRBJ2-1, with D tentatively TRBD2 (6 bases). This CDR3 has 14 residues. V was clipped by 5 bases and J by 8 bases, with 16 bases between them. Germline loops: CDR1 MDHEN, CDR2 SYDVKM. The CDR3 spells CASSPGLRHDEQFF. The CDR3 nucleotides read TGTGCCAGCAGTCCTGGACTACGCCATGATGAGCAGTTCTTC.

In this sample, this clonotype turned up many times. V is TRBV7-9 and J is TRBJ2-3; tentative D call: TRBD2 (6 bases). Germline V gives CDR1 SEHNR, CDR2 FQNEAQ (reference sequence). The CDR3 has 14 residues. With 4 bases removed from V and 2 bases from J, the gap between germline ends came to 10 bases. The CDR3 protein is CASSSGTATDTQYF. The CDR3 DNA sequence: TGTGCCAGCAGCTCCGGGACTGCCACAGATACGCAGTATTTT.

This clonotype was counted ten times or more. The genes are TRBV6-6 and TRBJ1-5, with D hard to call. CDR1 and CDR2 from the germline V gene are MNHNY and SVGAGI (reference sequence). Trimming removed 4 bases at V and 5 bases at J, with 12 bases between. This CDR3 is 14 amino acids long. The CDR3 region has the DNA TGTGCCAGCAGTTCCGATCTTCAATATCAGCCCCAGCATTTT. It translates to CASSSDLQYQPQHF.

This clonotype has at least ten counts. The chain combines TRBV6-2 or TRBV6-3 with TRBJ2-3, with D perhaps being TRBD1 or TRBD2 (5 bases each). In germline, CDR1 is MNHEY, CDR2 SVGEGT. Deletions cut 2 bases from V and 6 bases from J, with 12 bases between. The CDR3 length is 14 residues. CDR3 nucleotides: TGTGCCAGCAGTTACCGGGCGTGGGGGGATACGCAGTATTTT. This codes for CASSYRAWGDTQYF.

This clonotype was detected many times. The chain carries TRBV7-6 and TRBJ2-5; no clear D gene. Trimming left V 3 bases short and J 2 bases short, with 10 bases between. Germline V lookup: CDR1 SGHVS, CDR2 FNYEAQ. The CDR3 contains 14 residues. DNA for the CDR3: TGTGCCAGCAGCTTTCTTGACGGTCAAGAGACCCAGTACTTC. It yields the protein CASSFLDGQETQYF.

This clonotype came up many times. The genes are TRBV20-1 and TRBJ2-5; 8 bases map to TRBD1. There are 13 residues in the CDR3. Looked up from germline, CDR1 is DFQATT and CDR2 is SNEGSKA (reference sequence). V gave up 6 bases and J gave up 4 bases; unmatched junction bases: 7. The CDR3 sequence: CSAEETGGETQYF. Here the CDR3 DNA reads TGCAGTGCAGAGGAAACAGGGGGAGAGACCCAGTACTTC.

This clonotype was found a few times. The chain couples TRBV7-9 to TRBJ2-3, with D possibly matching TRBD2 (5 bases). V was pared by 2 bases and J by 5 bases, with 11 bases between. The CDR3 totals 14 residues. CDR1 is SEHNR, CDR2 FQNEAQ, per germline (reference sequence). The CDR3 protein is CASSLPSRGDTQYF. DNA for the CDR3: TGTGCCAGCAGCTTACCCTCCCGGGGAGATACGCAGTATTTT.

This clonotype was recorded at least ten times. The chain links TRBV10-1 to TRBJ2-1; no reliable D call. The germline V and J ends were trimmed by 4 bases and 12 bases, with 13 bases remaining between them. Germline-derived CDR1 and CDR2 are WNHNN and SYGVQD (reference sequence). The CDR3 contains 12 residues. CDR3 sequence reads: CASSATDLPQFF. CDR3 bases: TGCGCCAGCAGTGCCACCGATTTGCCGCAGTTCTTC.